These T cell receptor beta chains were read from a single sample in a study of shared clonotypes between healthy human individuals. TCRdb keeps only in-frame clones here, not all; method: immunoSEQ multiplex PCR. The repertoire holds about 1,900,000 clones, roughly 94% seen once, with 0.95% to 1.5% in the top ten. The specimen was naive CD8+ T cells sorted from blood. The source of these receptors is a man between 18 and 29 years old in good health. Both conserved end residues are part of each CDR3. The D gene is left open where the match is weak. Clone sizes are given selectively: once, few, many, or a class where the clone is expanded.

j_gene | v_gene | d_gene | abundance | CDR3aa | CDR3nt
TRBJ2-3 | TRBV5-5 | . | once | CASSGNTDTQYF | TGTGCCAGCAGTGGTAACACAGATACGCAGTATTTT
TRBJ1-1 | TRBV10-3 | . | . | CAISESLGGTEAFF | TGTGCCATCAGTGAGTCGCTGGGGGGCACTGAAGCTTTCTTT
TRBJ2-3 | TRBV28 | . | . | CASSLSWPAGMTDTQYF | TGTGCCAGCAGTTTATCGTGGCCCGCGGGAATGACAGATACGCAGTATTTT
TRBJ2-1 | TRBV19 | . | . | CASSTYALSYNEQFF | TGTGCCAGTAGTACATACGCACTCTCCTACAATGAGCAGTTCTTC
TRBJ1-2 | TRBV7-9 | . | few | CASSLGVGGYTF | TGTGCCAGCAGCTTAGGGGTAGGTGGCTACACCTTC
TRBJ2-2 | TRBV6-1 | . | . | CATKPLFRDTGELFF | TGTGCCACCAAGCCCCTTTTTAGGGACACCGGGGAGCTGTTTTTT
TRBJ1-1 | TRBV15 | TRBD1 | once | CATSVRTGDEAFF | TGTGCCACCAGCGTCCGGACAGGTGATGAAGCTTTCTTT
TRBJ2-1 | TRBV7-9 | TRBD1 | . | CASSQTGTGGNEQFF | TGTGCCAGCAGCCAAACCGGGACAGGGGGCAATGAGCAGTTCTTC
TRBJ2-3 | TRBV27 | . | . | CASSPHPRGDTQYF | TGTGCCAGCAGTCCCCACCCTAGGGGAGATACGCAGTATTTT
TRBJ1-1 | TRBV7-9 | . | . | CASSQGPGSLPMNTEAFF | TGTGCCAGCAGCCAAGGGCCGGGAAGCCTTCCCATGAACACTGAAGCTTTCTTT